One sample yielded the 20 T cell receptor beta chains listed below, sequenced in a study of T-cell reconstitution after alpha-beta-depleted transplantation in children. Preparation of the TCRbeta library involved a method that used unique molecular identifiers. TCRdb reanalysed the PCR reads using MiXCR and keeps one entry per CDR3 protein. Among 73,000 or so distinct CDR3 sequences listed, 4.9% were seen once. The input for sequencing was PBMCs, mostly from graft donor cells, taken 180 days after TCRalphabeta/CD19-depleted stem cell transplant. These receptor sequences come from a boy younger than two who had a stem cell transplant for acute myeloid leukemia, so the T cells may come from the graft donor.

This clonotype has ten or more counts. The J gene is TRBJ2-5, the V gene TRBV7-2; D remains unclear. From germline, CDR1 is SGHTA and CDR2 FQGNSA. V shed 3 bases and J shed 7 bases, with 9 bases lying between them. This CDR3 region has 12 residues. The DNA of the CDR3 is TGTGCCAGCAGCTTCCCTGTTGGGACCCAGTACTTC. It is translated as CASSFPVGTQYF.

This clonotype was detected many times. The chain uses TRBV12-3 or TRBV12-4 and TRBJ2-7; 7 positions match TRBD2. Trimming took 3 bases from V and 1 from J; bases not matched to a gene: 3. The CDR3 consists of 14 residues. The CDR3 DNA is TGTGCCAGCAGTTTTGGGGGGGGGTCCTACGAGCAGTACGTC. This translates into CASSFGGGSYEQYV.

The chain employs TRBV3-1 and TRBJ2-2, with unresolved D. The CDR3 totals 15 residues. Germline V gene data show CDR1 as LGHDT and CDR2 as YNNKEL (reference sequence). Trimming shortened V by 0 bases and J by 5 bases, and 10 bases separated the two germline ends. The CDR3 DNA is TGTGCCAGCAGCCAAGACGGGCCACTTACCGGGGAGCTGTTTTTT. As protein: CASSQDGPLTGELFF.

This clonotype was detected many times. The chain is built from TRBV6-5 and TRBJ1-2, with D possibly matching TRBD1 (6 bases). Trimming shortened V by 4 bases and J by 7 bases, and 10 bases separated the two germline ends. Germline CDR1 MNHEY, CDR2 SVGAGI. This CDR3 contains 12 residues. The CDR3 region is CASSSTGIGYTF. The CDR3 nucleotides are TGTGCCAGCAGTTCTACAGGGATTGGCTACACCTTC.

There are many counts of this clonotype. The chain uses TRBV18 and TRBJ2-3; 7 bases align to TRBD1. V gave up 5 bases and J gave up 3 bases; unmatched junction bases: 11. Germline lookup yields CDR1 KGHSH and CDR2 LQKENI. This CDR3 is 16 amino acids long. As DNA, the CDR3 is TGTGCCAGCTCATCCCAGACAGGGAGTGGAACAGATACGCAGTATTTT. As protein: CASSSQTGSGTDTQYF. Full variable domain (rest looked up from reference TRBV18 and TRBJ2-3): NAGVMQNPRHLVRRRGQEARLRCSPMKGHSHVYWYRQLPEEGLKFMVYLQKENIIDESGMPKERFSAEFPKEGPSILRIQQVVRGDSAAYFCASSSQTGSGTDTQYFGPGTRLTVL.

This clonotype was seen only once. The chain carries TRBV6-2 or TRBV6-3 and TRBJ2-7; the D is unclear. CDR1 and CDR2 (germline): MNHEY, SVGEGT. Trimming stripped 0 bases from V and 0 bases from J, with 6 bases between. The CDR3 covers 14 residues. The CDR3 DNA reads TGTGCCAGCAGTTACTCCAGGACCTCCTACGAGCAGTACTTC. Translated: CASSYSRTSYEQYF.

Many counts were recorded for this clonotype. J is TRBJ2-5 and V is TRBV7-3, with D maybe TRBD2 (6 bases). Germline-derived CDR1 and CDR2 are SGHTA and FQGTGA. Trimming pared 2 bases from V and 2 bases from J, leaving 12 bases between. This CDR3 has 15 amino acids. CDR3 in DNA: TGTGCCAGCAGCTTAGCGGCGGGAAGACAAGAGACCCAGTACTTC. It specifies CASSLAAGRQETQYF.

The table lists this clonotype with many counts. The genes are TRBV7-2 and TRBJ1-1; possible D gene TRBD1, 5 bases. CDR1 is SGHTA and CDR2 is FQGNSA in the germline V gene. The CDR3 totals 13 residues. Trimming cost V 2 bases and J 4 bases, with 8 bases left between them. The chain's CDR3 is CASSLRQPTEAFF. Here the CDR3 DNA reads TGTGCCAGCAGCTTAAGACAGCCCACTGAAGCTTTCTTT.

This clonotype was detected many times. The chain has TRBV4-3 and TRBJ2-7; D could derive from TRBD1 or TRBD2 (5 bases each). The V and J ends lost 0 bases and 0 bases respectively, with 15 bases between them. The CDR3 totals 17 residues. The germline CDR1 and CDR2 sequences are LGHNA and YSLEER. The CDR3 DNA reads TGCGCCAGCAGCCAAGAGATTGGGGGTTTTTTCTCCTACGAGCAGTACTTC. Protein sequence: CASSQEIGGFFSYEQYF.

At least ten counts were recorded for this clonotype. CDR3 loop: CASSLSSGQGQPQHF. The CDR3 nucleotides read TGTGCCAGCAGCTTAAGTTCAGGGCAGGGTCAGCCCCAGCATTTT. The gene calls are TRBV7-2 and TRBJ1-5; TRBD1 is a possible D gene (5 bases). The CDR3 covers 15 residues. The V gene lost 2 bases and the J gene lost 6 bases, with 14 bases spanning the gap. Germline V gives CDR1 SGHTA, CDR2 FQGNSA.

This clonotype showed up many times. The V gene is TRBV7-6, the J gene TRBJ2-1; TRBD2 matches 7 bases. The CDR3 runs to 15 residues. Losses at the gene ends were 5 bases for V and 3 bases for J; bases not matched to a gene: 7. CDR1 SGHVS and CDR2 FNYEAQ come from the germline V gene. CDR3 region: CASSPREDFYNEQFF. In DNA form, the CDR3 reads TGTGCCAGCAGCCCCCGGGAGGATTTCTACAATGAGCAGTTCTTC.

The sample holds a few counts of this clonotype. The CDR3 spells CASSQGPGNEKLFF. CDR3 bases: TGCGCCAGCAGCCAGGGGCCGGGTAATGAAAAACTGTTTTTT. The V gene is TRBV10-1, the J gene TRBJ1-4; tentative D call: TRBD1 (6 bases). The germline V and J ends were trimmed by 6 bases and 4 bases, with 12 bases remaining between them. The CDR3 totals 14 residues. Looked up from germline, CDR1 is WNHNN and CDR2 is SYGVQD (reference sequence).

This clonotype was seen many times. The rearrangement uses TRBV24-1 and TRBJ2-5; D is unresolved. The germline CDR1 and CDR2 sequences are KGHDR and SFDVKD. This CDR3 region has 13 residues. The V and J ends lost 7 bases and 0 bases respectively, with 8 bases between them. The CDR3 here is CATSDGYQETQYF. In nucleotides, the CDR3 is TGTGCCACCAGCGACGGCTACCAAGAGACCCAGTACTTC.

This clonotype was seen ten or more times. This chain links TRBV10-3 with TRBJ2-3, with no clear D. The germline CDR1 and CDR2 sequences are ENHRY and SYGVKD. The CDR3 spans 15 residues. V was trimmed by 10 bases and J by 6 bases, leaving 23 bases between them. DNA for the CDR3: TGTGCCACCAAAGGGCCCTATCAGATGGAGGATACGCAGTATTTT. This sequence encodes CATKGPYQMEDTQYF.

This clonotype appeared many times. CDR3 sequence reads: CSVEGIGQGKVYEQYF. The DNA of the CDR3 is TGCAGCGTTGAGGGGATAGGACAGGGGAAGGTTTACGAGCAGTACTTC. The chain employs TRBV29-1 and TRBJ2-7; 9 bases fit TRBD1. CDR3 length: 16 amino acids. Germline values: CDR1 SQVTM, CDR2 ANQGSEA. The J segment lost 4 bases and the V segment lost 3 bases, leaving 13 bases of the junction unmatched.

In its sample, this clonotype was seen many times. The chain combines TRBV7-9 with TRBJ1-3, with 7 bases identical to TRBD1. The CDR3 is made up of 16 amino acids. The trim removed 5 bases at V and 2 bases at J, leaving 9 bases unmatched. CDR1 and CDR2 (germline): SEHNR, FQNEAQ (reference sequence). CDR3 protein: CASSALGGGAGNTIYF. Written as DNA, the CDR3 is TGTGCCAGCAGCGCCCTGGGAGGGGGCGCTGGAAACACCATATATTTT.

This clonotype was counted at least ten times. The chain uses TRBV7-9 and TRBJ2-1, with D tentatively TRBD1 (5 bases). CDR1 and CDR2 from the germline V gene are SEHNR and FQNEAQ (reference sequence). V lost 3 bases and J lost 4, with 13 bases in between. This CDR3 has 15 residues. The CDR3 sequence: CASSLQGVGYNEQFF. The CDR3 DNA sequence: TGTGCCAGCAGCTTGCAGGGTGTAGGGTACAATGAGCAGTTCTTC.

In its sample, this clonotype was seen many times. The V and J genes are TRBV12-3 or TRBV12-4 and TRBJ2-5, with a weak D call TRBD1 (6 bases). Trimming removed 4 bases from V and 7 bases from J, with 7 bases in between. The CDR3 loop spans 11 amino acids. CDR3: CASSSQGTQYF. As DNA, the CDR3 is TGTGCCAGCAGTTCACAGGGGACCCAGTACTTC.

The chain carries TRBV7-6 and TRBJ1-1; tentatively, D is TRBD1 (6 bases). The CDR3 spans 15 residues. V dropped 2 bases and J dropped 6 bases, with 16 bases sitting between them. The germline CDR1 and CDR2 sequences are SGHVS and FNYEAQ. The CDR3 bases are TGTGCCAGCAGCTTATCTTTAGGGGGAGGGCCTGAAGCTTTCTTT. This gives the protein CASSLSLGGGPEAFF.

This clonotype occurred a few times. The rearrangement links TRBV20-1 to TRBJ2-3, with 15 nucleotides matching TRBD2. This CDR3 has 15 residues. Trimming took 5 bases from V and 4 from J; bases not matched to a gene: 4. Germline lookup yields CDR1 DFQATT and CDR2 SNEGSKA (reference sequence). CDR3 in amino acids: CSAVRTSGGADTQYF. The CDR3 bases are TGCAGTGCTGTACGGACTAGCGGGGGGGCAGATACGCAGTATTTT.